The present entry profiles one TCR beta chain with its context. This clone's antigen is unknown. Base qualities are not recorded, but no much larger clone differs from it by a single base. Using the deep immunoSEQ assay, TCR CDR3 regions were amplified from genomic DNA by multiplex PCR. Extracted genomic DNA from each cell subset was distributed evenly across all wells of several immunoSEQ 96-well plates, and each plate was treated as a replicate. Each replicate PCR for sorted subsets received roughly 0.2 ug genomic DNA, equal to 30,000 or so T cell genomes. Purified libraries were quantified with a Qubit 3.0 fluorometer, sized on a Bioanalyzer 2100, and re-quantified with the KAPA Library Quantification kit. Every immunoSEQ 96-well plate was sequenced on a dedicated single-read 150-cycle Illumina NextSeq 550 flow cell. As for the original processing: Because the immunoSEQ output held only junctional sequences and lacked quality scores, the filtering could not match the filtering applied to full-length reads. To assign V/J genes and CDR3, sequences were annotated against IMGT germline references using PyIR, a Python wrapper for IgBLAST v1.9. Reads with weak V/J assignments (E-value above 1e-6), missing CDR3, stop codons, out-of-frame junctions, or ambiguous translated residues were removed. V3J clonotypes were defined as sequences sharing the same inferred V gene, J gene, and CDR3 amino acid sequence. The percentage overlap between two repertoires was calculated by dividing the number of shared unique clonotypes by the size of the smaller repertoire. Repertoire richness was assessed with RTK rarefaction, the Chao1 estimator, and Recon v2.1 estimates of unobserved clonotypes. For all TCRbeta clonotypes obtained by the gDNA method from a few donors, generation probabilities were computed with OLGA. TCRdb mirrors the immuneACCESS table, restricted to in-frame sequences. Some clones are absent from its copies; in checked studies, under half trace to an unresolved V gene, and the reason for the others is unknown. D and trimming come from the DNA, and the V and J calls and clone size come from that table. The sample table contains millions of clones; only one count was recorded for roughly 91% of them. Of the sample, more than 1.5% is held by the ten largest clones.

These data come from a study of shared clonotypes between healthy human individuals (dated by TCRdb to 2019 to 2021). About the investigation overall: A couple of women and a few men aged 18 to 49 years were included in the cohort. Per donor, three plates each were used for CD4 naive and CD4 memory, two for CD8 naive, and one for CD8 memory. The study deeply sequenced blood TCR repertoires of five healthy adults to estimate repertoire size and the extent of clonotype sharing between individuals. Different laboratories and diverse techniques were used to prepare libraries and sequence TCR repertoires, to increase sequencing depth and limit assay-specific biases. Each donor's leukapheresis produced roughly between about 0.9 and 9.5 billion PBMCs.

Beyond this particular receptor, the publication reports: Naive subsets generally had larger estimated clonotype richness than memory subsets. Even with the large sequencing depth, rarefaction of the sorted-subset datasets indicated that sequencing was incomplete. Higher generation probabilities were observed for clonotypes shared by all four sorted-subset donors than for non-shared clonotypes. Across a few donors, 4.5% to 6.5% of naive CD4, roughly 3.4% of naive CD8, 2% to 2.5% of memory CD4, and over 0.35% of memory CD8 clonotypes were shared. Pairwise subsampling led to the expectation that sequencing depth would affect the degree of clonotype sharing among donors. Sampling was restricted to blood, and TCR repertoires in tissues likely differ from the TCR repertoires found in blood. Because the study included a small number of donors, the genetic and exposure-history diversity represented was limited.

CD8 naive samples were CD45RO-negative cells positively selected for CCR7, giving a CD45RA+CCR7+ population that excluded TemRA cells. Donors were healthy HIV-negative adults with no recently reported acute infections or vaccinations. All donors were Caucasian adults living in Nashville, Tennessee, USA. After blood collection by leukapheresis, PBMCs were isolated using Ficoll-Histopaque density gradient centrifugation and then cryopreserved in the vapor phase of liquid nitrogen. Analytical flow cytometry was used to check the purity and quantity of each magnetically sorted T cell population. Genomic DNA was isolated from every sorted fraction and measured by UV absorbance on a Nanodrop 2000c. The CDR3 holds 16 amino acids from the cysteine to the phenylalanine. Only CDR3 DNA remains: 48 bases, in frame from the first base. The germline V gene supplies CDR1 SGDLS and CDR2 YYNGEE. V is pruned by 4 bases and J by 4 bases, leaving 5 bases of the junction without a gene match.

The clonotype originates from a man aged 18 to 29 in good health. Some clones in this sample may be carry-over from other donors' samples. This chain joins TRBV9 to TRBJ2-3, and 14 junctional nucleotides match TRBD2. Sequenced input: naive CD8+ T cells from PBMCs. Read against the paper, the sample's cell subset or site label means: CD45RA+CCR7+. The DNA sequence follows: TGTGCCAGCAGCCCAACGACTAGCGGGAGGGCAGATACGCAGTATTTT. The translation is CASSPTTSGRADTQYF.